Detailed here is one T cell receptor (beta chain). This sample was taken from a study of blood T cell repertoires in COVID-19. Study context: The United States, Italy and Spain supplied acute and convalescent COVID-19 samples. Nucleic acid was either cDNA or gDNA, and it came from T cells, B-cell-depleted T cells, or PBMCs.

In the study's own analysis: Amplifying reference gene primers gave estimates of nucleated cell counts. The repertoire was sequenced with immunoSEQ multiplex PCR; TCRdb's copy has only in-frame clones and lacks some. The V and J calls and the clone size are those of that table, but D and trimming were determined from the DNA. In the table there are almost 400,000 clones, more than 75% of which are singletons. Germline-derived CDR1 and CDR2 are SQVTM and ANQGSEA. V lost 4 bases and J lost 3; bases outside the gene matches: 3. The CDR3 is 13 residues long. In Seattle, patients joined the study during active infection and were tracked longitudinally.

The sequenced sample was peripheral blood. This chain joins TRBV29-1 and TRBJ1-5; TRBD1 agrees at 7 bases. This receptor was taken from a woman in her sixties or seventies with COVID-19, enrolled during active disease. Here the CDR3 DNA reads TGCAGCGTTGCGGGACAGCCCAATCAGCCCCAGCATTTT. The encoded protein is CSVAGQPNQPQHF. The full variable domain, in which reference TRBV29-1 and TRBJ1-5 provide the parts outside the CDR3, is SAVISQKPSRDICQRGTSLTIQCQVDSQVTMMFWYRQQPGQSLTLIATANQGSEATYESGFVIDKFPISRPNLTFSTLTVSNMSPEDSSIYLCSVAGQPNQPQHFGDGTRLSIL.